This TCR beta chain was sequenced in a study of T cells in Graves' hyperthyroidism and ophthalmopathy. This clonotype was observed a few times. The antigen remains undetermined. The CDR3 consists of 16 residues. CDR1 is SNHLY, CDR2 FYNNEI, per germline. J lost 4 bases, V lost 6 bases, and 9 bases had no gene match. RNA transcripts gave rise to amplified TCR beta CDR3 regions. Carried out on the TCR CDR3, a first-round RT-PCR used the HTBI primer set. TCRdb re-called the multiplex PCR reads through MiXCR, storing one row per CDR3 protein. Here the sample spans about 560,000 distinct CDR3 sequences, roughly a sixth being singletons. Broader study findings: Among clonotypes expanded in thyroid above 0.001, most were also found in blood.

Graves' hyperthyroidism qualified as stable when ophthalmopathy did not progress within 18 months. The study enrolled patients aged 18 to 65 with newly diagnosed hyperthyroidism of under 2 months' duration. Sequenced sample: blood. This chain joins TRBV2 and TRBJ1-6, with 7 bases matching TRBD1. The sequence was obtained from a woman between 18 and 29 years old with Graves' hyperthyroidism. CDR3 amino acids: CASRATGNLYNSPLHF. The CDR3 region has the DNA TGTGCCAGCAGGGCGACAGGGAACTTATATAATTCACCCCTCCACTTT.